The 26 T cell receptor beta chains given below trace back to one sample, sequenced in a study of patients and donors after allogeneic stem cell transplantation. TCRdb itself ran the RT-PCR reads through MiXCR, one entry per CDR3 protein. The table records some 880,000 distinct CDR3 sequences, approximately 18% of them present only once. The sequenced sample was blood, either unsorted or a sorted T cell fraction (not recorded which). These receptors originate from a human donor who was either an allogeneic HSCT recipient or a stem cell or donor lymphocyte infusion donor (not recorded which). It is not recorded whose cells these are; they may come from a transplant donor.

This clonotype appeared a few times. The gene calls are TRBV30 and TRBJ2-1, with TRBD2 matching 15 bases. The CDR3 sequence is 14 residues long. V dropped 8 bases and J dropped 12; count of bases not matched to a gene: 11. In germline, CDR1 is GTSNPN, CDR2 SVGIG (reference sequence). The CDR3 is CAKDAGLAGGGQFF. CDR3 bases: TGTGCCAAAGACGCGGGACTAGCGGGGGGAGGGCAGTTCTTC.

This clonotype occurred a few times. The genes are TRBV25-1 and TRBJ1-1, with a weak D call TRBD1 (6 bases). Germline V gene sequence: CDR1 MGHDK, CDR2 SYGVNS. V shed 7 bases and J shed 4 bases, with 16 bases lying between them. The CDR3 length is 14 residues. CDR3 loop: CASTIQGLATEAFF. The CDR3 DNA reads as TGTGCCAGCACCATACAGGGATTGGCCACTGAAGCTTTCTTT.

The chain recombines TRBV12-3 or TRBV12-4 with TRBJ2-7; 11 nucleotides align to TRBD2. J gave up 8 bases and V 6 bases, and 12 bases lay outside the gene matches. This CDR3 has 15 residues. In DNA form, the CDR3 reads TGTGCCAGCAGGCGGACTAGCGGGTCGCTTATGAAGCAGTACTTC. Protein sequence: CASRRTSGSLMKQYF.

This clonotype was picked up many times. The V call is TRBV12-3 or TRBV12-4, the J call TRBJ1-4; the D gene is possibly TRBD1 (6 bases). CDR3 length: 15 residues. V lost 5 bases, J lost 5 bases, and 15 bases lay in between. The DNA of the CDR3 is TGTGCCAGCAGTCCCAAGGACAGCTCAAATGAAAAACTGTTTTTT. Its protein is CASSPKDSSNEKLFF.

This chain connects TRBV7-6 to TRBJ2-3, with TRBD2 as a possible D gene (6 bases). Germline loops: CDR1 SGHVS, CDR2 FNYEAQ. Trimming took off 1 base at V and 2 bases at J, with 13 bases between the two ends. This CDR3 region has 16 residues. For the CDR3, the DNA is TGTGCCAGCAGCTTAGGGGCGGGATCAGTCACAGATACGCAGTATTTT. Its protein is CASSLGAGSVTDTQYF.

Only one count was recorded for this clonotype. One end of the junction fails to match germline, which may point to a read error. This chain links TRBV5-1 with TRBJ2-1, with 8 nucleotides matching TRBD1. The CDR3 loop spans 13 amino acids. CDR1 SGHRS and CDR2 YFSETQ come from the germline V gene. CDR3 protein: CASSLGQVEGKIF. CDR3 sequence (DNA): TGCGCCAGCAGCCTGGGACAGGTTGAGGGGAAGATCTTC.

The chain joins TRBV20-1 to TRBJ1-2, with D perhaps matching TRBD1 (6 bases). Germline-derived CDR1 and CDR2 are DFQATT and SNEGSKA (reference sequence). This CDR3 contains 13 residues. The ends were cut back, 4 bases at V and 6 bases at J, with 15 bases in the middle. DNA for the CDR3: TGCAGTGCTACAGGGGCCGCGGGCCATGGCTACACCTTC. Its translation is CSATGAAGHGYTF.

The rearrangement links TRBV4-3 to TRBJ2-3; D not resolved. The V gene's germline CDR1 is LGHNA and CDR2 YSLEER. The CDR3 loop spans 13 amino acids. Trimming shortened V by 0 bases and J by 6 bases, and 7 bases separated the two germline ends. The CDR3 DNA is TGCGCCAGCAGCCAAGAAGAAGGGGATACGCAGTATTTT. Translating it yields CASSQEEGDTQYF.

This clonotype was observed a few times. This chain connects TRBV5-1 to TRBJ2-3; D could derive from TRBD1 or TRBD2 (5 bases each). The CDR3 has 15 residues. Trimming took 0 bases from V and 2 from J, leaving 10 bases between them. CDR1 is SGHRS, CDR2 YFSETQ, per germline. The CDR3 coding sequence is TGCGCCAGCAGCTTGGTTGGGACCTTCACAGATACGCAGTATTTT. This gives the protein CASSLVGTFTDTQYF.

This clonotype was counted at least ten times. This rearrangement joins TRBV6-5 to TRBJ2-5, with D hard to call. In germline, CDR1 is MNHEY, CDR2 SVGAGI. This CDR3 contains 15 residues. Trimming cost V 0 bases and J 0 bases, with 8 bases left between them. The CDR3 reads CASSYSPGYQETQYF. DNA of the CDR3: TGTGCCAGCAGTTACTCACCGGGTTACCAAGAGACCCAGTACTTC.

The V and J genes are TRBV20-1 and TRBJ2-7, with D tentatively TRBD2 (5 bases). The length of the CDR3 is 15 residues. Germline loops: CDR1 DFQATT, CDR2 SNEGSKA (reference sequence). Trimming took 5 bases from V and 1 from J, leaving 18 bases between them. CDR3 protein: CSAGGPLGGSYEQYF. CDR3 sequence (DNA): TGCAGTGCTGGCGGGCCTCTAGGCGGATCCTACGAGCAGTACTTC.

This clonotype has more than one count but fewer than ten. The rearrangement joins TRBV27 to TRBJ2-4, with TRBD2 matching over 9 bases. V was clipped by 5 bases and J by 4 bases; unmatched bases: 9. The CDR3 has 16 amino acids. CDR1 is MNHEY and CDR2 is SMNVEV in the germline V gene (reference sequence). The CDR3 region is CASSQRVAGGKNIQYF. DNA for the CDR3: TGTGCCAGCAGTCAACGGGTGGCGGGGGGGAAAAACATTCAGTACTTC.

The rearrangement joins TRBV6-2 or TRBV6-3 to TRBJ1-1; 7 bases agree with TRBD1. J lost 7 bases, V lost 6 bases, and 14 bases had no gene match. This CDR3 has 15 amino acids. Germline V gene sequence: CDR1 MNHEY, CDR2 SVGEGT. The CDR3, as DNA: TGTGCCAGCAGCTACCAAGACAGGGCCGCCTATGAAGCTTTCTTT. Translating it yields CASSYQDRAAYEAFF.

This clonotype appeared once. This chain links TRBV20-1 with TRBJ2-3; the D is unclear. V shed 2 bases and J shed 11 bases, with 17 bases lying between them. Germline V gene data show CDR1 as DFQATT and CDR2 as SNEGSKA (reference sequence). The length of the CDR3 is 13 residues. The CDR3 spells CSARPAQPVKQYF. The CDR3 coding sequence is TGCAGTGCTAGACCCGCCCAGCCGGTTAAGCAGTATTTT.

The rearrangement links TRBV6-1 to TRBJ2-5; TRBD2 matches 10 bases. The J segment lost 5 bases and the V segment lost 11 bases, leaving 8 bases of the junction unmatched. The CDR3 covers 13 residues. Germline V gives CDR1 MNHNS, CDR2 SASEGT. In nucleotides, the CDR3 is TGTGCCGGGCTAGCGGGAGAGCTGGAGACCCAGTACTTC. It translates to CAGLAGELETQYF.

The table lists this clonotype with a few counts. The rearrangement uses TRBV4-1 and TRBJ1-1, with TRBD1 identical over 10 bases. The V segment lost 0 bases and the J segment 0 bases; nucleotides outside the gene matches: 7. The germline CDR1 and CDR2 sequences are MGHRA and YSYEKL. The CDR3 runs 18 residues. CDR3 bases: TGCGCCAGCAGCCAAGATCGTGGGACAGGGGATATGAACACTGAAGCTTTCTTT. It codes for CASSQDRGTGDMNTEAFF.

The chain combines TRBV7-9 with TRBJ1-2; D unclear. The CDR3 has 15 residues. Germline V gives CDR1 SEHNR, CDR2 FQNEAQ (reference sequence). V gave up 6 bases and J gave up 0 bases, with 14 bases separating them. DNA of the CDR3: TGTGCCAGCAGGGCCTCCGGGAGCTCTAACTATGGCTACACCTTC. Its translation: CASRASGSSNYGYTF. The full variable domain, completed using reference TRBV7-9 and TRBJ1-2, is DTGVSQNPRHKITKRGQNVTFRCDPISEHNRLYWYRQTLGQGPEFLTYFQNEAQLEKSRLLSDRFSAERPKGSFSTLEIQRTEQGDSAMYLCASRASGSSNYGYTFGSGTRLTVV.

This clonotype turned up a few times. The chain uses TRBV5-1 and TRBJ2-1; 10 bases line up with TRBD2. V gave up 6 bases and J gave up 0 bases; unmatched junction bases: 9. The CDR3 covers 17 residues. The germline gives CDR1 SGHRS, CDR2 YFSETQ. The CDR3 nucleotides read TGCGCCAGCACGGCGATAGCGGGGGGTAGCTCCTACAATGAGCAGTTCTTC. Its translation: CASTAIAGGSSYNEQFF.

In this sample, this clonotype turned up a few times. This CDR3 reads CASSVGDGPPGELFF. CDR3 sequence (DNA): TGTGCCAGCAGCGTAGGTGACGGACCCCCCGGGGAGCTGTTTTTT. This chain uses TRBV9 with TRBJ2-2; D gene ambiguous. The V gene lost 0 bases and the J gene lost 6 bases, with 12 bases spanning the gap. The length of the CDR3 is 15 residues. In germline, CDR1 is SGDLS, CDR2 YYNGEE. Drawing the rest from reference TRBV9 and TRBJ2-2, the complete variable domain is DSGVTQTPKHLITATGQRVTLRCSPRSGDLSVYWYQQSLDQGLQFLIQYYNGEERAKGNILERFSAQQFPDLHSELNLSSLELGDSALYFCASSVGDGPPGELFFGEGSRLTVL.

The V call is TRBV27, the J call TRBJ2-1; the match to TRBD2 covers 8 bases. Germline loops: CDR1 MNHEY, CDR2 SMNVEV (reference sequence). The CDR3 extends over 16 amino acids. V dropped 5 bases and J dropped 10; count of bases not matched to a gene: 16. The CDR3 spells CASSQRRVAGTSEQFF. CDR3 coding DNA: TGTGCCAGCAGTCAACGACGGGTAGCGGGAACGAGCGAGCAGTTCTTC.

The chain combines TRBV5-1 with TRBJ2-3; D perhaps matches TRBD2 (7 bases). The germline V gene encodes CDR1 SGHRS and CDR2 YFSETQ. Trimming took off 1 base at V and 6 bases at J, with 15 bases between the two ends. This CDR3 comprises 15 residues. The CDR3 here is CASSLKGGALDTQYF. CDR3 bases: TGCGCCAGCAGCTTGAAGGGGGGGGCGTTGGATACGCAGTATTTT.

The chain has TRBV7-2 and TRBJ2-2; 9 bases align to TRBD1. The germline CDR1 and CDR2 sequences are SGHTA and FQGNSA. Germline trimming cut 3 bases from V and 3 bases from J; bases unmatched to any gene: 8. The CDR3 runs to 17 residues. In DNA form, the CDR3 reads TGTGCCAGCAGCTTTAGGGCGGGACAGGGTTACACCGGGGAGCTGTTTTTT. Amino acids: CASSFRAGQGYTGELFF.

This clonotype was recorded a few times. This rearrangement joins TRBV12-3 or TRBV12-4 to TRBJ1-6; 7 bases line up with TRBD1. V was pared by 6 bases and J by 6 bases, with 8 bases of the junction left unmatched. The CDR3 is 15 amino acids. The CDR3, as DNA: TGTGCCAGCAGACAGGGGAGGGGCTTTAATTCACCCCTCCACTTT. Translating gives CASRQGRGFNSPLHF.

The chain couples TRBV7-9 to TRBJ2-7, with D possibly called TRBD1 or TRBD2 (6 bases each). There are 12 residues in the CDR3. Germline CDR1 SEHNR, CDR2 FQNEAQ (reference sequence). V was shortened by 5 bases and J by 12 bases, with 17 bases between the two germline ends. The CDR3 DNA reads TGTGCCAGCAGCCTAGGGGGGCAGGGAATGTACTTC. Translating gives CASSLGGQGMYF. Full variable domain (outside the CDR3, taken from reference TRBV7-9 and TRBJ2-7): DTGVSQNPRHKITKRGQNVTFRCDPISEHNRLYWYRQTLGQGPEFLTYFQNEAQLEKSRLLSDRFSAERPKGSFSTLEIQRTEQGDSAMYLCASSLGGQGMYFGPGTRLTVT.

This clonotype came up a few times. This chain joins TRBV6-2 or TRBV6-3 and TRBJ1-1; D call uncertain. Germline V gene lookup returns CDR1 MNHEY and CDR2 SVGEGT. This CDR3 contains 13 residues. Trimming removed 7 bases from V and 0 bases from J, with 9 bases in between. DNA for the CDR3: TGTGCCAGCACCATTCAGATGAACACTGAAGCTTTCTTT. Its protein product is CASTIQMNTEAFF.

This chain links TRBV2 with TRBJ2-1; tentatively, D is TRBD2 (5 bases). The germline CDR1 and CDR2 sequences are SNHLY and FYNNEI. V was pared by 0 bases and J by 2 bases, with 11 bases between. This CDR3 region has 16 residues. The CDR3 loop is CASSEALPGTYNEQFF. The CDR3 nucleotides are TGTGCCAGCAGTGAAGCGTTACCGGGGACCTACAATGAGCAGTTCTTC.